Each of the 2 T cell receptor beta chains below was sequenced from the same sample in a study of blood T cell repertoires in COVID-19. TCRdb's table, derived via immunoSEQ multiplex PCR, lists solely in-frame clones and lacks some. The sample contains 410,000 or so clones, about nine tenths of which appear only once. The material sequenced was peripheral blood. The source is a middle-aged woman with COVID-19, enrolled during active disease.

V and J are TRBV28 and TRBJ2-7; 8 bases agree with TRBD2. The length of the CDR3 is 16 residues. Germline lookup yields CDR1 MDHEN and CDR2 SYDVKM. The junction had 9 bases not matched to a gene; V was cut back by 4 bases and J by 1 base. The CDR3 region has the DNA TGTGCCAGCAGTTCACCTACTAGCGGAAGATCCTACGAGCAGTACTTC. It is translated as CASSSPTSGRSYEQYF. Supplemented by reference TRBV28 and TRBJ2-7, the full variable domain reads DVKVTQSSRYLVKRTGEKVFLECVQDMDHENMFWYRQDPGLGLRLIYFSYDVKMKEKGDIPEGYSVSREKKERFSLILESASTNQTSMYLCASSSPTSGRSYEQYFGPGTRLTVT.

DNA for the CDR3: TGTGCCACCACCCGGCTCGGACTAGCGGGAGGCGTTTCCTACGAGCAGTACTTC. Its protein product is CATTRLGLAGGVSYEQYF. J is TRBJ2-7 and V is TRBV27; 14 bases align to TRBD2. The CDR3 covers 18 residues. V dropped 10 bases and J dropped 1; count of bases not matched to a gene: 15. From germline, CDR1 is MNHEY and CDR2 SMNVEV (reference sequence).